The 13 T cell receptor beta chains below come from one sample, sequenced in a study of blood T cell repertoires in COVID-19 (dated by TCRdb to 2018 to 2021). Preparation of the library involved the immunoSEQ multiplex PCR assay. TCRdb took over this immuneACCESS table, retaining in-frame rearrangements with V and J assigned. Such tables are incomplete; in checked studies, under half of the missing clones stem from an unresolved V gene, and the remainder is unexplained. Counted in this sample were roughly 150,000 clones; roughly 90% of them appeared once. The ten largest make up 15% to 20% of the sample. The sample comprised peripheral blood. These receptors came from a man aged 55-75 years with active or convalescent COVID-19.

The chain combines TRBV5-4 with TRBJ1-3; 7 bases are shared with TRBD1. The CDR3 totals 15 residues. Germline CDR1 is SGHNT and CDR2 is YYREEE (reference sequence). Unmatched junction bases numbered 9, after V lost 2 bases and J lost 7 bases. DNA for the CDR3: TGTGCCAGCAGCTTACAGGGGACCCTAGGGAACACCATATATTTT. Its protein is CASSLQGTLGNTIYF.

This chain joins TRBV5-1 and TRBJ2-1; possible D gene TRBD1, 6 bases. Germline loops: CDR1 SGHRS, CDR2 YFSETQ. Trimming removed 1 base from V and 6 bases from J, with 8 bases in between. The CDR3 loop spans 13 amino acids. The CDR3 nucleotides read TGCGCCAGCAGCTTGCCAGGGGCCAATGAGCAGTTCTTC. Encoded protein: CASSLPGANEQFF.

This clone showed up just once. The genes are TRBV27 and TRBJ1-3, with D unclear. The germline gives CDR1 MNHEY, CDR2 SMNVEV (reference sequence). The CDR3 spans 14 residues. V lost 8 bases and J lost 0, with 11 bases in between. As DNA, the CDR3 is TGTGCCAGCGCCGACTTGAGCTCTGGAAACACCATATATTTT. This gives the protein CASADLSSGNTIYF.

This chain links TRBV7-6 with TRBJ1-4, with D possibly matching TRBD1 (5 bases). The CDR3 runs to 16 residues. With 0 bases removed from V and 8 bases from J, the gap between germline ends came to 16 bases. Germline V gene data show CDR1 as SGHVS and CDR2 as FNYEAQ. The CDR3 protein is CASSLAQVQGGEKLFF. Here the CDR3 DNA reads TGTGCCAGCAGCTTAGCGCAGGTGCAGGGTGGCGAAAAACTGTTTTTT.

Only a few counts were recorded for this clone. The genes are TRBV7-9 and TRBJ1-1; 7 bases are a match to TRBD1. The ends lost 3 bases at V and 2 bases at J; junction bases unmatched: 3. CDR3 size: 14 residues. Germline V gene lookup returns CDR1 SEHNR and CDR2 FQNEAQ (reference sequence). The CDR3 DNA reads TGTGCCAGCAGCTTCGGACAGGTCAACACTGAAGCTTTCTTT. Translation gives CASSFGQVNTEAFF.

This clone was seen more than once but under ten times. V usage is TRBV5-1 and J usage is TRBJ1-3; maybe TRBD1 (5 bases). V gave up 0 bases and J gave up 8 bases, with 15 bases separating them. The CDR3 is 15 amino acids. Germline V gives CDR1 SGHRS, CDR2 YFSETQ. This CDR3 reads CASSLGTSGGDTIYF. The CDR3 region has the DNA TGCGCCAGCAGCTTGGGGACATCGGGGGGTGACACCATATATTTT.

Of note for this clone: This CDR3 is also generated by other DNA sequences in the sample. This chain joins TRBV7-9 and TRBJ1-2; D uncertain. Germline V gene data show CDR1 as SEHNR and CDR2 as FQNEAQ (reference sequence). This CDR3 contains 13 residues. The V end was cut by 1 base, the J end by 5 bases, with 8 bases between. Here the CDR3 DNA reads TGTGCCAGCAGCTTAGACAGCCTTTATGGCTACACCTTC. This sequence encodes CASSLDSLYGYTF.

CDR3 residues: CASSPGLVGPGELFF. The CDR3, as DNA: TGTGCCAGCTCACCTGGACTAGTAGGACCCGGGGAGCTGTTTTTT. J is TRBJ2-2 and V is TRBV18; 7 nucleotides align to TRBD2. V lost 3 bases, J lost 6 bases, and 7 bases stayed unmatched. The germline V gene encodes CDR1 KGHSH and CDR2 LQKENI. The CDR3 has 15 residues.

The chain links TRBV5-8 to TRBJ1-5; 7 nucleotides align to TRBD1. CDR1 and CDR2 (germline): SGHTS, YDEGEE. CDR3 size: 16 residues. With 5 bases clipped from V and 5 bases from J, the junction kept 13 bases outside the gene matches. The CDR3 reads CASSPPPGQGDQPQHF. CDR3 nucleotides: TGTGCCAGCAGTCCTCCTCCGGGCCAGGGGGATCAGCCCCAGCATTTT. The variable domain in full, completed from reference TRBV5-8 and TRBJ1-5, reads EAGVTQSPTHLIKTRGQQATLRCSPISGHTSVYWYQQALGLGLQFLLWYDEGEERNRGNFPPRFSGRQFPNYSSELNVNALELEDSALYLCASSPPPGQGDQPQHFGDGTRLSIL.

The chain carries TRBV29-1 and TRBJ2-1; tentative D call: TRBD2 (5 bases). The CDR3 spans 13 residues. The V gene lost 4 bases and the J gene lost 7 bases, with 14 bases spanning the gap. CDR1 is SQVTM and CDR2 is ANQGSEA in the germline V gene. CDR3 DNA: TGCAGCGTTGTAGTGGCGCCGGGGAATGAGCAGTTCTTC. It codes for CSVVVAPGNEQFF.

The chain is built from TRBV18 and TRBJ2-7; 9 bases align to TRBD1. Germline lookup yields CDR1 KGHSH and CDR2 LQKENI. V shed 0 bases, J shed 3 bases, and the junction held 3 bases outside the gene matches. The CDR3 covers 15 residues. CDR3: CASSPPSTGGYEQYF. The CDR3 DNA reads TGTGCCAGCTCACCACCGTCGACAGGGGGCTACGAGCAGTACTTC.

The chain employs TRBV5-1 and TRBJ1-2, with TRBD1 matching 8 bases. There are 14 residues in the CDR3. V lost 5 bases to trimming and J lost 4 bases; unmatched junction nucleotides: 7. Germline V gene sequence: CDR1 SGHRS, CDR2 YFSETQ. CDR3 region: CASRKDRDGYGYTF. The CDR3 DNA reads TGCGCCAGCAGAAAGGACAGGGACGGCTATGGCTACACCTTC. Together with reference TRBV5-1 and TRBJ1-2, the CDR3 gives the full variable domain: KAGVTQTPRYLIKTRGQQVTLSCSPISGHRSVSWYQQTPGQGLQFLFEYFSETQRNKGNFPGRFSGRQFSNSRSEMNVSTLELGDSALYLCASRKDRDGYGYTFGSGTRLTVV.

The chain combines TRBV7-8 with TRBJ2-7, with D possibly TRBD1 on 6 matching bases. Germline V gene lookup returns CDR1 SGHVS and CDR2 FQNEAQ. This CDR3 is built from 14 residues. V was pared by 3 bases and J by 3 bases, with 12 bases between. In DNA, the CDR3 is TGTGCCAGCAGCTTCCCGGGACATATCTACGAGCAGTACTTC. As protein: CASSFPGHIYEQYF. The whole variable domain, filled in from reference TRBV7-8 and TRBJ2-7, reads GAGVSQSPRYKVAKRGQDVALRCDPISGHVSLFWYQQALGQGPEFLTYFQNEAQLDKSGLPSDRFFAERPEGSVSTLKIQRTQQEDSAVYLCASSFPGHIYEQYFGPGTRLTVT.